Following are 18 T cell receptor beta chains from one sample sequenced in a study of cytomegalovirus exposure and HLA in healthy donors. A multiplex PCR was run with 60 Vbeta primers and 13 Jbeta primers. Produced via immunoSEQ multiplex PCR; TCRdb's table is partial and in-frame only. The data hold 150,000 to 200,000 clones, with roughly three quarters observed a single time. The specimen was PBMCs. Receptor source: a woman aged 50 to 65 in good health and CMV-seronegative.

This chain joins TRBV18 and TRBJ2-7, with D perhaps TRBD1 (6 bases). The V gene's germline CDR1 is KGHSH and CDR2 LQKENI. The CDR3 extends over 12 amino acids. Trimming removed 4 bases from V and 4 bases from J, with 8 bases in between. The CDR3 is CASSRDMYEQYF. The CDR3, as DNA: TGTGCCAGCTCACGGGACATGTACGAGCAGTACTTC.

The chain is built from TRBV5-1 and TRBJ2-2; 9 nucleotides line up with TRBD1. CDR1 and CDR2 (germline): SGHRS, YFSETQ. The length of the CDR3 is 14 residues. The V segment lost 5 bases and the J segment 3 bases; nucleotides outside the gene matches: 2. This CDR3 reads CASRGQGHTGELFF. CDR3 DNA sequence: TGCGCCAGCAGGGGACAGGGACACACCGGGGAGCTGTTTTTT.

This chain connects TRBV14 to TRBJ1-6; D unclear. CDR1 SGHDN and CDR2 FVKESK come from the germline V gene. The CDR3 runs to 15 residues. Trimming removed 2 bases at V and 1 base at J, with 6 bases between. The DNA of the CDR3 is TGTGCCAGCAGCCAACTGACTTCCTATAATTCACCCCTCCACTTT. Its protein is CASSQLTSYNSPLHF. Supplemented by reference TRBV14 and TRBJ1-6, the full variable domain reads EAGVTQFPSHSVIEKGQTVTLRCDPISGHDNLYWYRRVMGKEIKFLLHFVKESKQDESGMPNNRFLAERTGGTYSTLKVQPAELEDSGVYFCASSQLTSYNSPLHFGNGTRLTVT.

This chain joins TRBV9 and TRBJ1-1; tentative D call: TRBD1 (6 bases). With 4 bases removed from V and 6 bases from J, the gap between germline ends came to 22 bases. The germline CDR1 and CDR2 sequences are SGDLS and YYNGEE. The CDR3 has 16 amino acids. The CDR3 nucleotides are TGTGCCAGCAGCCCCGGGACACTCCGCAAGAGTTCTGAAGCTTTCTTT. Translated: CASSPGTLRKSSEAFF.

The chain employs TRBV19 and TRBJ1-1, with D tentatively TRBD1 (5 bases). This CDR3 has 15 amino acids. Trimming left V 1 base short and J 5 bases short, with 14 bases between. Germline V gene lookup returns CDR1 LNHDA and CDR2 SQIVND (reference sequence). For the CDR3, the DNA is TGTGCCAGTAGTATAGTGGCCAGGGTGGGTACTGAAGCTTTCTTT. Translation gives CASSIVARVGTEAFF.

The chain recombines TRBV7-8 with TRBJ1-3; D may be TRBD1 (5 bases). This CDR3 spans 15 amino acids. In germline, CDR1 is SGHVS, CDR2 FQNEAQ. With 1 base removed from V and 5 bases from J, the gap between germline ends came to 12 bases. CDR3 residues: CASSLGQGLRNTIYF. The CDR3 DNA follows: TGTGCCAGCAGCTTAGGTCAGGGTTTGAGAAACACCATATATTTT.

The V call is TRBV6-5, the J call TRBJ1-1, with D perhaps matching TRBD1 (6 bases). This CDR3 contains 14 residues. V lost 7 bases and J lost 3, with 15 bases in between. Germline V gene data show CDR1 as MNHEY and CDR2 as SVGAGI. The CDR3 reads CASKTDRTYTEAFF. The CDR3 DNA is TGTGCCAGCAAGACCGACAGGACCTACACTGAAGCTTTCTTT.

V and J are TRBV28 and TRBJ1-5; no clear D. The germline CDR1 and CDR2 sequences are MDHEN and SYDVKM. V lost 3 bases and J 6 bases, leaving 9 bases between the germline ends. CDR3 size: 13 residues. This CDR3 reads CASSLPGVQPQHF. The CDR3 DNA follows: TGTGCCAGCAGTTTGCCCGGGGTTCAGCCCCAGCATTTT.

V gene TRBV18 combines with J gene TRBJ1-4; 7 bases line up with TRBD1. The CDR3 runs to 14 residues. Germline values: CDR1 KGHSH, CDR2 LQKENI. With V trimmed by 4 bases and J by 6 bases, 5 bases remained unmatched. CDR3 region: CASSRRQGYEKLFF. The CDR3 bases are TGTGCCAGCTCACGGAGACAGGGTTATGAAAAACTGTTTTTT.

The V gene is TRBV27, the J gene TRBJ2-5; 9 bases are shared with TRBD1. Germline V gene sequence: CDR1 MNHEY, CDR2 SMNVEV (reference sequence). Unmatched junction bases numbered 7, after V lost 6 bases and J lost 5 bases. The CDR3 is made up of 14 amino acids. This CDR3 reads CASRLQGATETQYF. The DNA of the CDR3 is TGTGCCAGCAGATTACAGGGGGCTACGGAGACCCAGTACTTC.

This clone was seen more than once but under ten times. This chain connects TRBV5-4 to TRBJ2-1; tentatively, D is TRBD2 (6 bases). Trimming stripped 5 bases from V and 9 bases from J, with 12 bases between. The CDR3 is made up of 12 amino acids. Per germline, CDR1 SGHNT and CDR2 YYREEE (reference sequence). The CDR3 is CASSSASVEQFF. The CDR3 nucleotides are TGTGCCAGCAGTTCCGCTAGCGTTGAGCAGTTCTTC.

V gene TRBV29-1 combines with J gene TRBJ2-1, with D unresolved. The CDR3 length is 12 residues. The V gene lost 6 bases and the J gene lost 9 bases, with 15 bases spanning the gap. The germline CDR1 and CDR2 sequences are SQVTM and ANQGSEA. The CDR3 is CSVLDGTPEQFF. In nucleotides, the CDR3 is TGCAGCGTCCTAGACGGCACTCCTGAGCAGTTCTTC.

The rearrangement uses TRBV30 and TRBJ1-5, with 8 nucleotides matching TRBD1. This CDR3 is 15 amino acids long. V was clipped by 3 bases and J by 5 bases; unmatched bases: 9. The germline V gene has CDR1 GTSNPN and CDR2 SVGIG (reference sequence). For the CDR3, the DNA is TGTGCCTGGAGGCCTACAGGGGGTAGGGATCAGCCCCAGCATTTT. Its translation is CAWRPTGGRDQPQHF.

This clone has a single count. V gene TRBV2 combines with J gene TRBJ2-1; 7 bases line up with TRBD1. Germline V gene lookup returns CDR1 SNHLY and CDR2 FYNNEI. V shed 2 bases, J shed 7 bases, and the junction held 8 bases outside the gene matches. This CDR3 has 15 residues. This chain's CDR3 is CASSENSDRRNEQFF. DNA for the CDR3: TGTGCCAGCAGTGAAAACTCGGACAGGAGGAATGAGCAGTTCTTC.

This CDR3 is CASSQVDMGFTYEQYF. The CDR3 DNA reads TGCGCCAGCAGCCAAGTCGATATGGGCTTCACCTACGAGCAGTACTTC. The genes are TRBV4-3 and TRBJ2-7; no clear D. Per germline, CDR1 LGHNA and CDR2 YSLEER. The CDR3 has 16 residues. V was pared by 1 base and J by 2 bases, with 15 bases between.

This clone was observed a handful of times. J is TRBJ2-3 and V is TRBV7-2; 9 nucleotides align to TRBD1. Germline CDR1 is SGHTA and CDR2 is FQGNSA. The trim removed 7 bases at V and 2 bases at J, leaving 7 bases unmatched. The length of the CDR3 is 15 residues. The CDR3 here is CASTSGTGITDTQYF. CDR3 coding DNA: TGTGCCAGCACCTCCGGGACAGGGATCACAGATACGCAGTATTTT.

Only a few counts were recorded for this clone. V usage is TRBV2 and J usage is TRBJ2-2, with TRBD1 matching over 7 bases. The V and J ends lost 7 bases and 6 bases, in that order; junction bases with no gene match: 5. Germline V lookup: CDR1 SNHLY, CDR2 FYNNEI. The CDR3 contains 13 residues. The CDR3 DNA follows: TGTGCCAGCACCAGACAGGGCCCCGGGGAGCTGTTTTTT. Its translation is CASTRQGPGELFF. The full variable domain, its missing parts supplied by reference TRBV2 and TRBJ2-2, is EPEVTQTPSHQVTQMGQEVILRCVPISNHLYFYWYRQILGQKVEFLVSFYNNEISEKSEIFDDQFSVERPDGSNFTLKIRSTKLEDSAMYFCASTRQGPGELFFGEGSRLTVL.

This chain joins TRBV5-1 and TRBJ2-5, with 9 bases that match TRBD2. CDR1 and CDR2 from the germline V gene are SGHRS and YFSETQ. CDR3 size: 16 residues. The trim removed 2 bases at V and 3 bases at J, leaving 8 bases unmatched. The CDR3 DNA reads TGCGCCAGCAGCTTTCCGGGACTAGCTGTGGAAGAGACCCAGTACTTC. Residues: CASSFPGLAVEETQYF.